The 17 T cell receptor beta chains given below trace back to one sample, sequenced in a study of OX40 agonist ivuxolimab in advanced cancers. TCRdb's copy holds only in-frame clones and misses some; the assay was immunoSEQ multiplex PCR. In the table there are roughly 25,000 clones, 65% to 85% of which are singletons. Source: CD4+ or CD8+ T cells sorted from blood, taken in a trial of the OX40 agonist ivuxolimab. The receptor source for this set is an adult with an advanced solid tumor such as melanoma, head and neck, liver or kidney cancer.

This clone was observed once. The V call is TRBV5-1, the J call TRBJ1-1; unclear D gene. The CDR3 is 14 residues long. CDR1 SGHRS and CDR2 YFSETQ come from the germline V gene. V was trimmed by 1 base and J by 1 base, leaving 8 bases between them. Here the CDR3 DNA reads TGCGCCAGCAGCTTGCAGGCTGGGAACACTGAAGCTTTCTTT. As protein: CASSLQAGNTEAFF.

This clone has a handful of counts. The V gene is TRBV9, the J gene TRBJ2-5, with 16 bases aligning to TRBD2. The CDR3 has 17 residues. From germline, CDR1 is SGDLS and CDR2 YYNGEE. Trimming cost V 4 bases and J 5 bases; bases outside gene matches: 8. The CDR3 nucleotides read TGTGCCAGCAGCCCGGGGACTAGCGGGGGGGCCGTGGAGACCCAGTACTTC. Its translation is CASSPGTSGGAVETQYF.

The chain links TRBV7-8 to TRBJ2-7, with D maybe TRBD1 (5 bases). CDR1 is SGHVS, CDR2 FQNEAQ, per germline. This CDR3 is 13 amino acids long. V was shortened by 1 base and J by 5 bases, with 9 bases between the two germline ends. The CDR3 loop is CASSLGTGDEQYF. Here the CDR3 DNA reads TGTGCCAGCAGCTTAGGTACAGGCGACGAGCAGTACTTC.

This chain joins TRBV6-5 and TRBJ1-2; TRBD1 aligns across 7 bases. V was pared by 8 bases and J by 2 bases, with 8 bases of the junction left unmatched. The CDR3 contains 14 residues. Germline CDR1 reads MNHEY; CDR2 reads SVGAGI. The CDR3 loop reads CASRRGQENYGYTF. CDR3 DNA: TGTGCCAGCCGTCGCGGACAGGAAAACTATGGCTACACCTTC.

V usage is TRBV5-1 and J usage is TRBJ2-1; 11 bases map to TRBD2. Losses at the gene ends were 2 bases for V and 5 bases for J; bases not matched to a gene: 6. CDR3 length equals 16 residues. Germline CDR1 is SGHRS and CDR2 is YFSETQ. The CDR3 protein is CASSFSGTSGHNEQFF. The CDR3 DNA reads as TGCGCCAGCAGCTTTTCCGGGACTAGCGGCCACAATGAGCAGTTCTTC.

In DNA form, the CDR3 reads TGTGCCAGCAGCGTAGCTGCGGCAGGGGCTTTGGGAAACACCATATATTTT. Protein product: CASSVAAAGALGNTIYF. This chain links TRBV9 with TRBJ1-3; D might be TRBD1 (6 bases). CDR3 length: 17 amino acids. V shed 0 bases and J shed 4 bases, with 17 bases lying between them. From germline, CDR1 is SGDLS and CDR2 YYNGEE.

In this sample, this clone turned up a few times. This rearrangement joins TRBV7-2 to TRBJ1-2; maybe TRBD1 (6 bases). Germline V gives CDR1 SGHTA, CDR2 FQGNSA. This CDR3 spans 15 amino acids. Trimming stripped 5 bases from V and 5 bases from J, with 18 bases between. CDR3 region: CASSPTPQGRYGYTF. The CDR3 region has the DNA TGTGCCAGCAGCCCCACCCCACAGGGCCGGTATGGCTACACCTTC.

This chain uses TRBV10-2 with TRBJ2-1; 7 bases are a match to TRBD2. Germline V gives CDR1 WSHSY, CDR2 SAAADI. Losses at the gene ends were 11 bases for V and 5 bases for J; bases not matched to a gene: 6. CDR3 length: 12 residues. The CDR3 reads CAVIREDNEQFF. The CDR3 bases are TGCGCCGTAATTCGGGAGGACAATGAGCAGTTCTTC.

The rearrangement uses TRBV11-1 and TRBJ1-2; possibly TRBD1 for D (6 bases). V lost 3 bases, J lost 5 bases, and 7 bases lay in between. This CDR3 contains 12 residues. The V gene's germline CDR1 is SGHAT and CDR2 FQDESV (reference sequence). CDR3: CASSFGQYGYTF. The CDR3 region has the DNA TGTGCCAGCAGCTTCGGACAGTATGGCTACACCTTC. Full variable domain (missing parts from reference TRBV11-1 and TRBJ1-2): EAEVAQSPRYKITEKSQAVAFWCDPISGHATLYWYRQILGQGPELLVQFQDESVVDDSQLPKDRFSAERLKGVDSTLKIQPAELGDSAMYLCASSFGQYGYTFGSGTRLTVV.

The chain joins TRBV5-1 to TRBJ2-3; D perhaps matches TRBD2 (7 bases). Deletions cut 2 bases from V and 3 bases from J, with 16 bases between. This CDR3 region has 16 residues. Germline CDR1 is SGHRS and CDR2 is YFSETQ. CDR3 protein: CASSFVRGAGTDTQYF. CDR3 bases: TGCGCCAGCAGCTTTGTTCGGGGGGCTGGGACAGATACGCAGTATTTT.

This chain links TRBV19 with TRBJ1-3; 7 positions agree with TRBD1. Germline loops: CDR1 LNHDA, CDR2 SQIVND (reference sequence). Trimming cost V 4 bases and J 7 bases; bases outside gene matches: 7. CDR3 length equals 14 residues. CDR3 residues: CASSNRQGWNTIYF. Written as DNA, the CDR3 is TGTGCCAGTAGTAACCGACAGGGTTGGAACACCATATATTTT.

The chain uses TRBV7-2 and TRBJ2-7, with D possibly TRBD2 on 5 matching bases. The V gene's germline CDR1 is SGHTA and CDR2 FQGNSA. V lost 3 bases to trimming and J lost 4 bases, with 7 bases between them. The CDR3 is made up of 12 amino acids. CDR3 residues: CASSFGSYEQYF. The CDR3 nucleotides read TGTGCCAGCAGCTTTGGGAGTTACGAGCAGTACTTC.

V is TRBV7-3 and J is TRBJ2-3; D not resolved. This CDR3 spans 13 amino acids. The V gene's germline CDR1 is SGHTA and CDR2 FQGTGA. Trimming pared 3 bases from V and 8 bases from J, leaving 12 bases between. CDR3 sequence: CASSLVGPGTQYF. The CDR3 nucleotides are TGTGCCAGCAGCTTGGTGGGCCCTGGTACGCAGTATTTT. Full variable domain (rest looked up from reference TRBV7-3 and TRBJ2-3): GAGVSQTPSNKVTEKGKYVELRCDPISGHTALYWYRQSLGQGPEFLIYFQGTGAADDSGLPNDRFFAVRPEGSVSTLKIQRTERGDSAVYLCASSLVGPGTQYFGPGTRLTVL.

The CDR3 DNA sequence: TGCGCCAGCAGCCAAGATTGGCTAGCGGGAGTGGATGAGCAGTTCTTC. Translation gives CASSQDWLAGVDEQFF. The rearrangement uses TRBV4-3 and TRBJ2-1; 10 bases align to TRBD2. The V and J ends lost 0 bases and 8 bases, in that order; junction bases with no gene match: 7. This CDR3 has 16 amino acids. Germline CDR1 and CDR2: LGHNA and YSLEER.

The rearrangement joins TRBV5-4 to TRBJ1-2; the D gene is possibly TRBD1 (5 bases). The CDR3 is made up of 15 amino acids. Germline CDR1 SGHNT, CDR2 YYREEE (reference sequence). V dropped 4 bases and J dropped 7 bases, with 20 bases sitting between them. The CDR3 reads CASSLGGRGAGGYTF. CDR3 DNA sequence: TGTGCCAGCAGCCTGGGGGGTAGGGGCGCGGGTGGCTACACCTTC.

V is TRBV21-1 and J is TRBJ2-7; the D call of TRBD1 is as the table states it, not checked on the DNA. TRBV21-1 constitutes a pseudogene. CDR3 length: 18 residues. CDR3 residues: CASSKRFVLRQGGAEQYF. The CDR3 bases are TGTGCCAGCAGCAAAAGATTCGTTTTGCGGCAGGGTGGGGCCGAGCAGTACTTC.

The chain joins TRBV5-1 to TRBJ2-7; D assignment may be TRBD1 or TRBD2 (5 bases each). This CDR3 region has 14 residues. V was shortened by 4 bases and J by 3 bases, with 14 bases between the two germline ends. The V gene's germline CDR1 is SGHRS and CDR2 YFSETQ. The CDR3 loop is CASSPRDGNYEQYF. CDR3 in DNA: TGCGCCAGCAGCCCCCGGGACGGTAACTACGAGCAGTACTTC.